The T cell receptor (beta chain) described here comes from a study of response to subunit inactivated influenza vaccine. General study results and limits: Authors proposed each seasonal influenza vaccination draws in few new T cells.

Only a few counts were recorded for this clonotype. The target antigen is unknown. One entry per CDR3 protein results from TCRdb running MiXCR on the RT-PCR reads. The data hold around 580,000 distinct CDR3 sequences, with 11% to 15% observed a single time. CDR3 length: 13 residues. Germline V lookup: CDR1 SEHNR, CDR2 FQNEAQ (reference sequence). Trimming left V 4 bases short and J 5 bases short, with 11 bases between. The sample consisted of PBMCs from blood, taken 11 to 12 days after vaccination. The sequence was collected from a man between 45 and 60 years old who received an inactivated influenza vaccine. This chain links TRBV7-9 with TRBJ1-1, with a tentative D call TRBD1 (6 bases). DNA of the CDR3: TGTGCCAGCAGCTCGCAGGGGTTTACTGAAGCTTTCTTT. Translation gives CASSSQGFTEAFF. The variable domain in full, with the rest retrieved from reference TRBV7-9 and TRBJ1-1, is DTGVSQNPRHKITKRGQNVTFRCDPISEHNRLYWYRQTLGQGPEFLTYFQNEAQLEKSRLLSDRFSAERPKGSFSTLEIQRTEQGDSAMYLCASSSQGFTEAFFGQGTRLTVV.